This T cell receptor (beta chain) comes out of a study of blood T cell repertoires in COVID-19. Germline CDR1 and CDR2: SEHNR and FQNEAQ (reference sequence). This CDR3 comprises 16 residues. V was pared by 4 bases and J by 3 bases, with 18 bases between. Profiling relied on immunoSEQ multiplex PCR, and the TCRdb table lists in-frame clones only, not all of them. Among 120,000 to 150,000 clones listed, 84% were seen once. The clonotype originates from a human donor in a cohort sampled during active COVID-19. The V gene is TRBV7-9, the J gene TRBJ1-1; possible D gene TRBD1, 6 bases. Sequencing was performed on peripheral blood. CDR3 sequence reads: CASSSNWVPGDTEAFF. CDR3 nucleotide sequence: TGTGCCAGCAGCTCCAACTGGGTCCCAGGGGACACTGAAGCTTTCTTT.